Each of the 26 T cell receptor beta chains below was sequenced from the same sample in a study of cytomegalovirus exposure and HLA in healthy donors. Primers included in the PCR were 60 Vbeta and 13 Jbeta primers. The data were produced by immunoSEQ multiplex PCR, yet TCRdb's version contains in-frame clones alone and is incomplete. Of approximately 70,000 clones in the sample, around 78% were seen once. The sequencing sample was made of PBMCs. Receptors originate from a man aged 45-65 years in good health and CMV-seronegative.

This clone was found once. The V call is TRBV19, the J call TRBJ1-5, with D hard to call. Germline-derived CDR1 and CDR2 are LNHDA and SQIVND (reference sequence). V was pared by 6 bases and J by 3 bases, with 15 bases between. The CDR3 covers 15 residues. The CDR3 nucleotides read TGTGCCAGTAGGTCGCGCGTAAGTGTCAATCAGCCCCAGCATTTT. Translation gives CASRSRVSVNQPQHF.

The chain is built from TRBV5-4 and TRBJ2-2, with D maybe TRBD2 (5 bases). From germline, CDR1 is SGHNT and CDR2 YYREEE (reference sequence). This CDR3 spans 15 amino acids. The V and J ends lost 4 bases and 7 bases respectively, with 17 bases between them. The chain's CDR3 is CASSPSRGRNGELFF. The CDR3 DNA sequence: TGTGCCAGCAGCCCAAGTAGAGGGCGAAACGGGGAGCTGTTTTTT. Full variable domain (rest looked up from reference TRBV5-4 and TRBJ2-2): ETGVTQSPTHLIKTRGQQVTLRCSSQSGHNTVSWYQQALGQGPQFIFQYYREEENGRGNFPPRFSGLQFPNYSSELNVNALELDDSALYLCASSPSRGRNGELFFGEGSRLTVL.

The chain combines TRBV25-1 with TRBJ2-2; D might be TRBD1 (5 bases). The CDR3 covers 15 residues. Trimming took off 6 bases at V and 7 bases at J, with 18 bases between the two ends. The germline CDR1 and CDR2 sequences are MGHDK and SYGVNS. The CDR3 DNA reads TGTGCCAGCAGCGTCCTAGGGGTGGAAGGCGGGGAGCTGTTTTTT. Protein: CASSVLGVEGGELFF.

The chain is built from TRBV7-2 and TRBJ2-1; 7 positions agree with TRBD1. After removal of 0 bases from V and 14 bases from J, the junction contained 10 bases not matched to a gene. The CDR3 spans 14 residues. Germline V lookup: CDR1 SGHTA, CDR2 FQGNSA. The CDR3 region is CASSLAVQGTAKFF. The CDR3 region has the DNA TGTGCCAGCAGCTTAGCGGTACAGGGGACGGCTAAGTTCTTC.

The chain recombines TRBV5-1 with TRBJ1-1; D is perhaps TRBD1 (6 bases). Looked up from germline, CDR1 is SGHRS and CDR2 is YFSETQ. The CDR3 extends over 14 amino acids. Deletions cut 5 bases from V and 1 base from J, with 12 bases between. For the CDR3, the DNA is TGCGCCAGCAGTCAGGACAGCCCGAACACTGAAGCTTTCTTT. Protein: CASSQDSPNTEAFF.

The V gene is TRBV5-8, the J gene TRBJ2-5; maybe TRBD2 (6 bases). CDR3 length equals 16 residues. The V gene lost 0 bases and the J gene lost 5 bases, with 17 bases spanning the gap. Looked up from germline, CDR1 is SGHTS and CDR2 is YDEGEE. The DNA for the CDR3 is TGTGCCAGCAGCTTGGCCGGAGGGACCCTAGGGGAGACCCAGTACTTC. Protein sequence: CASSLAGGTLGETQYF.

This clone was counted between two and nine times. The chain employs TRBV30 and TRBJ2-1; possible D gene TRBD2, 5 bases. Germline loops: CDR1 GTSNPN, CDR2 SVGIG (reference sequence). V was pared by 1 base and J by 12 bases, with 19 bases between. CDR3 size: 14 residues. The CDR3 protein is CAWSADRLGSSQFF. Written as DNA, the CDR3 is TGTGCCTGGAGTGCGGACCGCTTGGGGAGTTCGCAGTTCTTC.

CDR3 protein: CAISDGGLTNEKLFF. CDR3 DNA: TGTGCCATCAGTGACGGGGGGCTTACTAATGAAAAACTGTTTTTT. The rearrangement joins TRBV10-3 to TRBJ1-4, with D perhaps matching TRBD1 (6 bases). CDR1 and CDR2 from the germline V gene are ENHRY and SYGVKD. Trimming took 3 bases from V and 2 from J, leaving 10 bases between them. This CDR3 region has 15 residues.

This sequence joins TRBV18 and TRBJ2-7; 8 bases line up with TRBD1. With 4 bases clipped from V and 7 bases from J, the junction kept 12 bases outside the gene matches. In germline, CDR1 is KGHSH, CDR2 LQKENI. The CDR3 is 15 amino acids. CDR3 nucleotide sequence: TGTGCCAGCTCACAATCCGGGACAGGAGTCCGGGAGCAGTACTTC. Translated, it gives CASSQSGTGVREQYF.

The chain employs TRBV28 and TRBJ1-5; the D is unclear. The V and J ends lost 3 bases and 4 bases respectively, with 4 bases between them. Germline loops: CDR1 MDHEN, CDR2 SYDVKM. The CDR3 is made up of 12 amino acids. DNA of the CDR3: TGTGCCAGCAGTTTCCCTAATCAGCCCCAGCATTTT. It specifies CASSFPNQPQHF.

This clone showed up just a few times. The genes are TRBV9 and TRBJ2-5, with TRBD2 matching 11 bases. The V gene end was trimmed by 0 bases and the J gene end by 5 bases; junction bases not matched to a gene: 9. Germline CDR1 is SGDLS and CDR2 is YYNGEE. CDR3 length equals 17 residues. CDR3 amino acids: CASSVGASGGLGETQYF. The CDR3 nucleotides read TGTGCCAGCAGCGTAGGGGCTAGCGGGGGGTTAGGTGAGACCCAGTACTTC.

This clone was counted a single time. This sequence joins TRBV7-9 and TRBJ1-1, with D possibly being TRBD1 (5 bases). This CDR3 spans 16 amino acids. Germline lookup yields CDR1 SEHNR and CDR2 FQNEAQ (reference sequence). Trimming pared 10 bases from V and 7 bases from J, leaving 28 bases between. Written as DNA, the CDR3 is TGTGCCACCGCGTCCGGGGGGAAACTGCCTCGTGGTGAAGCTTTCTTT. As protein: CATASGGKLPRGEAFF.

This chain joins TRBV5-1 and TRBJ1-3, with 8 positions matching TRBD1. The J segment lost 3 bases and the V segment lost 0 bases, leaving 8 bases of the junction unmatched. The CDR3 runs to 17 residues. CDR1 SGHRS and CDR2 YFSETQ come from the germline V gene. CDR3 nucleotides: TGCGCCAGCAGCTTGGCCGGACAGGGTTGGTATGGAAACACCATATATTTT. Translation gives CASSLAGQGWYGNTIYF.

The chain carries TRBV4-1 and TRBJ1-6, with D possibly being TRBD1 (6 bases). The CDR3 runs to 13 residues. Trimming stripped 11 bases from V and 8 bases from J, with 16 bases between. Germline V gene lookup returns CDR1 MGHRA and CDR2 YSYEKL. CDR3 sequence reads: CAARQDPYSPLHF. The CDR3 DNA follows: TGCGCCGCCCGACAGGACCCATATTCACCCCTCCACTTT.

The chain joins TRBV5-1 to TRBJ2-7; possible D gene TRBD1, 5 bases. The CDR3 has 17 amino acids. The germline gives CDR1 SGHRS, CDR2 YFSETQ. Trimming removed 0 bases at V and 6 bases at J, with 22 bases between. CDR3 loop: CASSLVFTGPAESEQYF. CDR3 nucleotides: TGCGCCAGCAGCTTGGTTTTCACAGGTCCTGCCGAGAGCGAGCAGTACTTC.

V is TRBV11-3 and J is TRBJ2-7, with D perhaps matching TRBD1 (6 bases). With 6 bases removed from V and 3 bases from J, the gap between germline ends came to 12 bases. The germline gives CDR1 SGHNT, CDR2 YENEEA. The CDR3 spans 13 residues. The CDR3 loop is CASRDRDNYEQYF. The CDR3 coding sequence is TGTGCCAGCAGGGACCGGGACAACTACGAGCAGTACTTC.

The V call is TRBV5-4, the J call TRBJ1-2, with 8 bases that match TRBD1. Trimming took 3 bases from V and 8 from J; bases not matched to a gene: 0. Germline CDR1 reads SGHNT; CDR2 reads YYREEE (reference sequence). This CDR3 is 11 amino acids long. The CDR3 region is CASSWDRGYTF. The CDR3 nucleotides are TGTGCCAGCAGCTGGGACAGGGGCTACACCTTC.

CDR3 DNA sequence: TGTGCCAGCACCCGGGGGGGGGCTGGGGCCTACGAGCAGTACTTC. It specifies CASTRGGAGAYEQYF. The chain recombines TRBV6-5 with TRBJ2-7; 8 bases are a match to TRBD2. Germline values: CDR1 MNHEY, CDR2 SVGAGI. The CDR3 runs to 15 residues. J gave up 2 bases and V 7 bases, and 10 bases lay outside the gene matches.

The CDR3 reads CASTMGPYNEQFF. As DNA, the CDR3 is TGTGCCAGCACTATGGGGCCCTACAATGAGCAGTTCTTC. The chain employs TRBV13 and TRBJ2-1; TRBD1 is a possible D gene (5 bases). Germline CDR1 and CDR2: PRHDT and FYEKMQ (reference sequence). The CDR3 runs to 13 residues. V lost 7 bases, J lost 2 bases, and 9 bases lay in between. The variable domain in full, completed from reference TRBV13 and TRBJ2-1, reads AAGVIQSPRHLIKEKRETATLKCYPIPRHDTVYWYQQGPGQDPQFLISFYEKMQSDKGSIPDRFSAQQFSDYHSELNMSSLELGDSALYFCASTMGPYNEQFFGPGTRLTVL.

The chain joins TRBV10-1 to TRBJ2-7, with 11 bases that match TRBD2. Germline lookup yields CDR1 WNHNN and CDR2 SYGVQD (reference sequence). This CDR3 has 15 residues. V was clipped by 0 bases and J by 13 bases; unmatched bases: 11. CDR3 region: CASSESGTSGPPPYF. CDR3 nucleotides: TGCGCCAGCAGTGAGTCCGGGACTAGCGGACCTCCTCCATACTTC.

In regard to this clone: The germline gene is not matched at one end of the junction; a read error may be the cause. The gene calls are TRBV30 and TRBJ2-3, with 7 positions matching TRBD1. There are 12 residues in the CDR3. CDR1 and CDR2 (germline): GTSNPN, SVGIG (reference sequence). The CDR3 nucleotides read TGTTCCGGGACAGATTACACAGATACGCAGTGTTTT. Translated: CSGTDYTDTQCF.

The gene calls are TRBV30 and TRBJ2-1, with 9 bases that match TRBD2. This CDR3 spans 14 amino acids. Trimming removed 4 bases from V and 7 bases from J; junction bases left unmatched: 8. In germline, CDR1 is GTSNPN, CDR2 SVGIG (reference sequence). Here the CDR3 reads CAWTAGGPSNEQFF. The CDR3 DNA reads as TGTGCCTGGACCGCGGGAGGGCCAAGTAATGAGCAGTTCTTC.

The chain uses TRBV6-1 and TRBJ1-1; D is perhaps TRBD1 (6 bases). V dropped 7 bases and J dropped 4 bases, with 13 bases sitting between them. Germline assignment: CDR1 MNHNS and CDR2 SASEGT. The CDR3 consists of 13 residues. This CDR3 reads CASIMGDTTEAFF. CDR3 nucleotide sequence: TGTGCCAGCATCATGGGGGACACCACTGAAGCTTTCTTT.

The rearrangement uses TRBV10-3 and TRBJ1-2; D might be TRBD1 (5 bases). The CDR3 has 14 amino acids. CDR1 and CDR2 (germline): ENHRY, SYGVKD. V lost 2 bases to trimming and J lost 4 bases, with 11 bases between them. The CDR3 DNA reads as TGTGCCATCAGTGAGACGGGGGGATCCTATGGCTACACCTTC. Translated, it gives CAISETGGSYGYTF.

The rearrangement joins TRBV10-3 to TRBJ1-5; maybe TRBD1 (6 bases). Trimming took off 2 bases at V and 0 bases at J, with 8 bases between the two ends. The CDR3 consists of 15 residues. The germline V gene encodes CDR1 ENHRY and CDR2 SYGVKD. CDR3 in DNA: TGTGCCATCAGTGAGGGGACATATAGCAATCAGCCCCAGCATTTT. This encodes CAISEGTYSNQPQHF.

The chain carries TRBV28 and TRBJ1-5, with 8 bases aligning to TRBD1. CDR1 and CDR2 (germline): MDHEN, SYDVKM. The CDR3 is 15 residues long. V lost 5 bases, J lost 2 bases, and 5 bases stayed unmatched. Written as DNA, the CDR3 is TGTGCCAGCAGTAAGGACAGGGAAGGCAATCAGCCCCAGCATTTT. It encodes CASSKDREGNQPQHF.